This section outlines one T cell receptor (beta chain) sequence together with its context. Its antigen is as yet unknown. The source of the sample is a study of vaccination effects on CD4 cells after COVID-19. Study summary: A couple of convalescent patients gave samples 16 days and one week before vaccination.

CD4+ T cells specific for antigen were expanded with viral peptide pools by the ViraFEST assay before sequencing. Following culture for about ten days, CD4+ T cells were isolated. Confirmation by PCR established that the person had SARS-CoV-2 infection between March and December 2020. IL-2 medium was substituted for half the medium on days 3 and 7. The CDR3 extends over 16 amino acids. Germline loops: CDR1 SGDLS, CDR2 YYNGEE. J gave up 5 bases and V 4 bases, and 12 bases lay outside the gene matches. Only in-frame clones appear in the TCRdb table, and some are missing; sequencing was by immunoSEQ multiplex PCR. Of approximately 20,000 clones listed, roughly 72% were seen once; the top ten hold about 15%.

This TCR was recovered from a human donor who had a prior SARS-CoV-2 infection. The sequences come from CD4+ T cells from PBMCs cultured with SARS-CoV-2 spike peptides, collected before COVID-19 vaccination. V gene TRBV9 combines with J gene TRBJ2-7; 10 positions agree with TRBD2. CDR3 DNA sequence: TGTGCCAGCAGCCTACTAGCGGGAAGTTTGAGGGACGAGCAGTACTTC. This sequence encodes CASSLLAGSLRDEQYF.